One sample yielded the 16 T cell receptor beta chains listed below, sequenced in a study of blood T cell repertoires in COVID-19 (dated by TCRdb to 2018 to 2020). The library was built by means of the immunoSEQ multiplex PCR assay. Drawn from immuneACCESS, this table holds only the in-frame rearrangements with V and J called that TCRdb kept. Clones are partly lost; checked studies trace under half to an unresolved V gene and leave the rest unexplained. The sample includes around 400,000 clones, with approximately 87% observed a single time. Jointly, the top ten make up less than 11% of the sample. The sequencing sample was made of peripheral blood. The origin of the receptors is a woman aged 30 to 39 with COVID-19, enrolled during active disease.

The chain combines TRBV30 with TRBJ1-6, with D uncertain. Between the trimmed V and J ends, which lost 0 bases and 9 bases, there was a span of 12 bases. The CDR3 runs 14 residues. Germline V gene lookup returns CDR1 GTSNPN and CDR2 SVGIG (reference sequence). The CDR3 DNA sequence: TGTGCCTGGAGTGTAGGAGGGTTTGGTTCACCCCTCCACTTT. Translating gives CAWSVGGFGSPLHF.

This clone has just one count. This chain links TRBV2 with TRBJ2-7; TRBD2 matches 9 bases. The CDR3 has 13 residues. V dropped 8 bases and J dropped 2; count of bases not matched to a gene: 4. Germline loops: CDR1 SNHLY, CDR2 FYNNEI. The DNA for the CDR3 is TGTGCCAGCCAGCGGGAGGTTACCTACGAGCAGTACTTC. This codes for CASQREVTYEQYF.

The chain uses TRBV5-4 and TRBJ2-3; 8 bases are shared with TRBD2. CDR3 length equals 17 residues. V was pared by 4 bases and J by 2 bases, with 12 bases of the junction left unmatched. CDR1 is SGHNT and CDR2 is YYREEE in the germline V gene (reference sequence). CDR3 sequence: CASSVGLPGGFTDTQYF. As DNA, the CDR3 is TGTGCCAGCAGCGTGGGCCTTCCGGGAGGGTTCACAGATACGCAGTATTTT.

This clone has only a few counts. The chain joins TRBV24-1 to TRBJ1-1; D not resolved. Germline assignment: CDR1 KGHDR and CDR2 SFDVKD. V gave up 9 bases and J gave up 1 base, with 8 bases separating them. CDR3 length equals 12 residues. The CDR3, as DNA: TGTGCCACCCGCGGTGAGAACACTGAAGCTTTCTTT. Amino acids: CATRGENTEAFF.

J is TRBJ1-5 and V is TRBV5-5; D ambiguous. Trimming removed 1 base from V and 7 bases from J, with 15 bases in between. Germline V gene sequence: CDR1 SGHKS, CDR2 YYEKEE (reference sequence). The CDR3 contains 15 residues. CDR3 nucleotide sequence: TGTGCCAGCAGCTTGACAGACACTCGGAGGCAGCCCCAGCATTTT. Its protein product is CASSLTDTRRQPQHF.

The rearrangement uses TRBV5-4 and TRBJ1-2, with 10 bases aligning to TRBD1. The CDR3 loop spans 15 amino acids. The V segment lost 4 bases and the J segment 8 bases; nucleotides outside the gene matches: 11. The germline gives CDR1 SGHNT, CDR2 YYREEE (reference sequence). This CDR3 reads CASSLIDRGRLGYTF. The CDR3 DNA follows: TGTGCCAGCAGCCTTATCGACAGGGGGCGACTCGGCTACACCTTC.

Only one count was recorded for this clone. This chain links TRBV27 with TRBJ1-2; D might be TRBD1 (6 bases). CDR3 size: 14 residues. Germline V CDR1 and CDR2: MNHEY, SMNVEV (reference sequence). V lost 4 bases to trimming and J lost 4 bases, with 13 bases between them. The DNA of the CDR3 is TGTGCCAGCAGTTCAGGGGTTCTTAGCTATGGCTACACCTTC. Protein sequence: CASSSGVLSYGYTF.

This chain joins TRBV30 and TRBJ2-1; TRBD2 agrees at 8 bases. The germline gives CDR1 GTSNPN, CDR2 SVGIG (reference sequence). This CDR3 is built from 13 residues. V lost 4 bases and J lost 8; bases outside the gene matches: 7. In nucleotides, the CDR3 is TGTGCCTGGACCGGGACTAGTCCGGATGAGCAGTTCTTC. It is translated as CAWTGTSPDEQFF.

The chain is built from TRBV3-1 (or the pseudogene TRBV3-2) and TRBJ2-3; TRBD2 agrees at 9 bases. CDR3 length equals 17 residues. Trimming removed 4 bases from V and 0 bases from J; junction bases left unmatched: 8. CDR1 is LGHDT, CDR2 YNNKEL, per germline (reference sequence). CDR3 sequence reads: CASSPKASGISTDTQYF. CDR3 nucleotide sequence: TGTGCCAGCAGCCCAAAGGCTAGCGGGATTAGCACAGATACGCAGTATTTT.

This chain uses TRBV9 with TRBJ2-1; D possibly corresponds to TRBD2 (6 bases). This CDR3 has 15 residues. V was pared by 0 bases and J by 4 bases, with 11 bases between. Germline V lookup: CDR1 SGDLS, CDR2 YYNGEE. CDR3 nucleotide sequence: TGTGCCAGCAGCGTAGACCCGCGGGATTACAATGAGCAGTTCTTC. This sequence encodes CASSVDPRDYNEQFF.

The chain uses TRBV9 and TRBJ2-7, with a possible D match to TRBD1 (6 bases). The CDR3 totals 15 residues. V lost 0 bases and J 6 bases, leaving 16 bases between the germline ends. The germline CDR1 and CDR2 sequences are SGDLS and YYNGEE. CDR3: CASSVVGHATGEQYF. The CDR3 DNA reads TGTGCCAGCAGCGTAGTGGGACACGCTACTGGCGAGCAGTACTTC.

J is TRBJ2-3 and V is TRBV11-3; TRBD2 matches at 11 bases. The CDR3 sequence is 15 residues long. V shed 5 bases and J 4 bases; nucleotides not matched to a gene: 5. Germline lookup yields CDR1 SGHNT and CDR2 YENEEA. CDR3 in amino acids: CASSRVAGGADTQYF. The CDR3 DNA reads as TGTGCCAGCAGCCGCGTAGCGGGGGGGGCAGATACGCAGTATTTT.

This clone was picked up a small number of times. The V call is TRBV7-3, the J call TRBJ1-2, with TRBD1 as a possible D gene (6 bases). Trimming pared 5 bases from V and 8 bases from J, leaving 15 bases between. This CDR3 contains 13 residues. Germline values: CDR1 SGHTA, CDR2 FQGTGA. The CDR3 sequence: CASSPTGLMGYTF. The CDR3 DNA reads as TGTGCCAGCAGCCCAACAGGGTTGATGGGCTACACCTTC.

J is TRBJ1-3 and V is TRBV18; 9 nucleotides agree with TRBD1. The CDR3 spans 14 residues. Trimming took 5 bases from V and 3 from J; bases not matched to a gene: 2. Per germline, CDR1 KGHSH and CDR2 LQKENI. This chain's CDR3 is CASSTGQGGNTIYF. The CDR3, as DNA: TGTGCCAGCTCAACGGGACAGGGTGGAAACACCATATATTTT. Filled out from reference TRBV18 and TRBJ1-3, the complete variable domain reads NAGVMQNPRHLVRRRGQEARLRCSPMKGHSHVYWYRQLPEEGLKFMVYLQKENIIDESGMPKERFSAEFPKEGPSILRIQQVVRGDSAAYFCASSTGQGGNTIYFGEGSWLTVV.

The table lists this clone with a few counts. This rearrangement joins TRBV5-4 to TRBJ1-4, with 9 bases that match TRBD1. The germline gives CDR1 SGHNT, CDR2 YYREEE (reference sequence). The V and J ends lost 4 bases and 5 bases, in that order; junction bases with no gene match: 9. The CDR3 totals 16 residues. In nucleotides, the CDR3 is TGTGCCAGCAGCCCCGGGACAGGGCGTTACAATGAAAAACTGTTTTTT. This encodes CASSPGTGRYNEKLFF. The full variable domain, in which reference TRBV5-4 and TRBJ1-4 provide the parts outside the CDR3, is ETGVTQSPTHLIKTRGQQVTLRCSSQSGHNTVSWYQQALGQGPQFIFQYYREEENGRGNFPPRFSGLQFPNYSSELNVNALELDDSALYLCASSPGTGRYNEKLFFGSGTQLSVL.

The chain has TRBV6-5 and TRBJ2-1; maybe TRBD1 (6 bases). Germline CDR1 is MNHEY and CDR2 is SVGAGI. The V and J ends lost 10 bases and 2 bases respectively, with 18 bases between them. The CDR3 is 15 amino acids. CDR3 in amino acids: CATGEGVTTYNEQFF. CDR3 bases: TGTGCCACAGGGGAAGGGGTGACTACCTACAATGAGCAGTTCTTC.